This T cell receptor (beta chain) was sequenced for a study of cytomegalovirus exposure and HLA in healthy donors. The V segment lost 1 base and the J segment 3 bases; nucleotides outside the gene matches: 6. The germline V gene has CDR1 MNHEY and CDR2 SVGAGI. The CDR3 contains 16 residues. Primers: 60 Vbeta forward and 13 Jbeta reverse. Produced via immunoSEQ multiplex PCR; TCRdb's table is partial and in-frame only. Here the sample spans about 180,000 clones, 80% being singletons. V gene TRBV6-5 combines with J gene TRBJ2-7, with 10 bases aligning to TRBD1. Sequencing input: PBMCs. This receptor was taken from a woman in her twenties or thirties in good health and CMV-seronegative. The chain's CDR3 is CASSYFPGTGVYEQYF. The CDR3 bases are TGTGCCAGCAGTTACTTCCCAGGGACAGGGGTCTACGAGCAGTACTTC.